The T cell receptor beta chain under discussion was sequenced for a study of identical twins. General study findings and limits: Compared with unrelated sharing, twin-shared out-of-frame alpha sequences had more low-probability sequences. Carriage of fewer insertions was seen in abundant cord blood beta clonotypes, whereas memory repertoires showed none.

In its sample, this clonotype was seen a few times. Its antigen is currently unknown. The CDR3 loop spans 13 amino acids. V lost 1 base to trimming and J lost 8 bases, with 8 bases between them. Healthy Caucasians, and only they, were the donors. Unique molecular identifiers were in the cDNA, with template-switch universal primer binding. One entry per CDR3 protein results from TCRdb running MiXCR on the 5' RACE reads. The table has 200,000 to 250,000 distinct CDR3 sequences, roughly 7% seen once. This sample also appeared in a second study, on yellow fever vaccine responses in identical twins.

The clonotype comes from a woman between 18 and 29 years old in good health. Sequencing was carried out using memory (CD45RO+) T cells sorted from blood. This chain joins TRBV12-3 or TRBV12-4 and TRBJ1-4; D is unresolved. The CDR3 protein is CASSLGRREKLFF. The CDR3 region has the DNA TGTGCCAGCAGTTTAGGGAGGAGGGAAAAACTGTTTTTT.